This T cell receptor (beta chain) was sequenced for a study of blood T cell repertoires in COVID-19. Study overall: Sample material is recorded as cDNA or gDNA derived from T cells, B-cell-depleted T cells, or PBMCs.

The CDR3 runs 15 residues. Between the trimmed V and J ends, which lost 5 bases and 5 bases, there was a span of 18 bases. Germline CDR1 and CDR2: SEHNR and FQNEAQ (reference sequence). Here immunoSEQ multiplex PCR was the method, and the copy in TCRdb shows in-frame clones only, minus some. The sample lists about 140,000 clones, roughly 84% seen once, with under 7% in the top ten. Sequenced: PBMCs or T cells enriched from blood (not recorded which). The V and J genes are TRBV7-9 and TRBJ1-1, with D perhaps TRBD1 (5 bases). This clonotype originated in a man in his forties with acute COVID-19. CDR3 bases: TGTGCCAGCAGCCCACGATCGGCGGGGGAGACTGAAGCTTTCTTT. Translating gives CASSPRSAGETEAFF.